Listed here are 27 T cell receptor beta chains from one sample, sequenced in a study of blood T cell repertoires in COVID-19. TCRdb keeps only in-frame clones here, not all; method: immunoSEQ multiplex PCR. This sample carries tens of thousands of clones, 76% of them seen once, and the ten largest clones take around 7%. Source material: peripheral blood. The receptors shown here come from a man aged 70 or older with acute or convalescent COVID-19.

V usage is TRBV12-3 or TRBV12-4 and J usage is TRBJ2-2; D might be TRBD2 (5 bases). Trimming left V 1 base short and J 6 bases short, with 6 bases between. The CDR3 has 13 amino acids. The CDR3 nucleotides are TGTGCCAGCAGTTTAGTAGCGTCCGGGGAGCTGTTTTTT. Translating it yields CASSLVASGELFF.

The chain employs TRBV11-2 and TRBJ1-1; TRBD1 matches at 8 bases. V lost 5 bases, J lost 8 bases, and 16 bases stayed unmatched. Germline lookup yields CDR1 SGHAT and CDR2 FQNNGV. CDR3 length equals 16 residues. The CDR3 DNA sequence: TGTGCCAGCAGCCCAAACCCAGGGGGCAGTACGGGCGAAGCTTTCTTT. Its translation is CASSPNPGGSTGEAFF. The full variable domain, with the rest looked up from reference TRBV11-2 and TRBJ1-1, is EAGVAQSPRYKIIEKRQSVAFWCNPISGHATLYWYQQILGQGPKLLIQFQNNGVVDDSQLPKDRFSAERLKGVDSTLKIQPAKLEDSAVYLCASSPNPGGSTGEAFFGQGTRLTVV.

This chain connects TRBV25-1 to TRBJ1-1; tentative D call: TRBD1 (5 bases). The V end lost 6 bases, the J end lost 2 bases, and 7 bases lay between the germline ends. Per germline, CDR1 MGHDK and CDR2 SYGVNS. This CDR3 is 12 amino acids long. The CDR3 protein is CASSQGNTEAFF. The CDR3 DNA reads as TGTGCCAGCAGCCAGGGAAACACTGAAGCTTTCTTT.

The chain couples TRBV29-1 to TRBJ1-1; D remains ambiguous. Germline V gene data show CDR1 as SQVTM and CDR2 as ANQGSEA. This CDR3 is built from 12 residues. V lost 2 bases and J lost 1, with 5 bases in between. The DNA for the CDR3 is TGCAGCGTTGAACAGAAGAACACTGAAGCTTTCTTT. Encoded protein: CSVEQKNTEAFF. Complete variable domain (other parts from reference TRBV29-1 and TRBJ1-1): SAVISQKPSRDICQRGTSLTIQCQVDSQVTMMFWYRQQPGQSLTLIATANQGSEATYESGFVIDKFPISRPNLTFSTLTVSNMSPEDSSIYLCSVEQKNTEAFFGQGTRLTVV.

The chain uses TRBV24-1 and TRBJ2-5; 7 nucleotides agree with TRBD1. The CDR3 is 16 residues long. CDR1 KGHDR and CDR2 SFDVKD come from the germline V gene. V dropped 1 base and J dropped 1; count of bases not matched to a gene: 5. In nucleotides, the CDR3 is TGTGCCACCAGTGATTTAGTGTCAGGGGGCCAAGAGACCCAGTACTTC. This sequence encodes CATSDLVSGGQETQYF.

The chain recombines TRBV9 with TRBJ1-4; 11 bases are a match to TRBD1. V shed 4 bases and J 8 bases; nucleotides not matched to a gene: 7. Germline CDR1 reads SGDLS; CDR2 reads YYNGEE. The CDR3 is 15 residues long. DNA of the CDR3: TGTGCCAGCAGCCCCCGGACAGGGGGCGAGGAAAAACTGTTTTTT. Translated, it gives CASSPRTGGEEKLFF. Full variable domain (remainder filled in from reference TRBV9 and TRBJ1-4): DSGVTQTPKHLITATGQRVTLRCSPRSGDLSVYWYQQSLDQGLQFLIQYYNGEERAKGNILERFSAQQFPDLHSELNLSSLELGDSALYFCASSPRTGGEEKLFFGSGTQLSVL.

This clone has only a few counts. This chain connects TRBV28 to TRBJ1-6, with TRBD1 identical over 8 bases. Per the germline V gene, CDR1 is MDHEN and CDR2 is SYDVKM. J gave up 12 bases and V 4 bases, and 17 bases lay outside the gene matches. This CDR3 has 17 residues. CDR3 amino acids: CASSSSDRGRYLEPLHF. CDR3 coding DNA: TGTGCCAGCAGTTCCTCCGACAGGGGAAGATACCTAGAACCCCTCCACTTT.

CDR3 amino acids: CASRGQGRTYEQYV. The CDR3 nucleotides read TGCGCCAGCAGGGGACAGGGACGGACCTACGAGCAGTACGTC. This chain uses TRBV10-2 with TRBJ2-7; TRBD1 matches at 9 bases. J lost 2 bases, V lost 6 bases, and 5 bases had no gene match. Per the germline V gene, CDR1 is WSHSY and CDR2 is SAAADI. The CDR3 is made up of 14 amino acids.

The CDR3 reads CASGLVESVTGGSNQPQHF. CDR3 bases: TGTGCTAGTGGTTTGGTAGAATCTGTAACAGGGGGCAGCAATCAGCCCCAGCATTTT. The V gene is TRBV12-5, the J gene TRBJ1-5; 9 bases are shared with TRBD1. J was trimmed by 1 base and V by 0 bases; bases with no gene match: 10. Looked up from germline, CDR1 is LGHNT and CDR2 is FRNRAP. This CDR3 has 19 residues.

The chain joins TRBV5-4 to TRBJ1-1; D remains ambiguous. Trimming took 0 bases from V and 6 from J, leaving 9 bases between them. This CDR3 has 13 residues. Germline lookup yields CDR1 SGHNT and CDR2 YYREEE (reference sequence). The CDR3 DNA sequence: TGTGCCAGCAGCTTGGCAGGTACCCCTGAAGCTTTCTTT. This encodes CASSLAGTPEAFF.

J is TRBJ2-6 and V is TRBV20-1; D unresolved. Germline lookup yields CDR1 DFQATT and CDR2 SNEGSKA (reference sequence). V was cut by 3 bases and J by 1 base, with 7 bases left in between. The CDR3 runs to 14 residues. CDR3 amino acids: CSASRVSGANVLTF. The CDR3 region has the DNA TGCAGTGCTAGTCGGGTTTCTGGGGCCAACGTCCTGACTTTC.

This chain connects TRBV10-3 to TRBJ2-7, with D maybe TRBD2 (5 bases). Germline-derived CDR1 and CDR2 are ENHRY and SYGVKD. The V end lost 6 bases, the J end lost 3 bases, and 9 bases lay between the germline ends. The CDR3 is made up of 12 amino acids. CDR3 nucleotides: TGTGCCATCAGCCCCGGGGTCTACGAGCAGTACTTC. Its translation: CAISPGVYEQYF.

This clone has more than one count but fewer than ten. The chain has TRBV7-9 and TRBJ2-3, with D possibly matching TRBD1 (5 bases). Germline values: CDR1 SEHNR, CDR2 FQNEAQ (reference sequence). Trimming pared 1 base from V and 0 bases from J, leaving 8 bases between. The CDR3 has 15 residues. CDR3 loop: CASSLVDRSTDTQYF. The CDR3, as DNA: TGTGCCAGCAGCTTAGTTGACAGAAGCACAGATACGCAGTATTTT.

This clone was detected a few times. The V gene is TRBV10-1, the J gene TRBJ2-7, with D possibly being TRBD1 (6 bases). The CDR3 is made up of 13 amino acids. Trimming took 3 bases from V and 7 from J, leaving 13 bases between them. Germline CDR1 is WNHNN and CDR2 is SYGVQD (reference sequence). This CDR3 is CASSDGTLREQYV. CDR3 sequence (DNA): TGCGCCAGCAGTGACGGGACACTCAGGGAGCAGTACGTC.

This sequence joins TRBV2 and TRBJ1-5, with D tentatively TRBD1 (5 bases). In germline, CDR1 is SNHLY, CDR2 FYNNEI. Deletions cut 6 bases from V and 3 bases from J, with 12 bases between. The CDR3 is 14 amino acids. The CDR3 nucleotides read TGTGCCAGCAGGGCTACAGGACCCAATCAGCCCCAGCATTTT. This gives the protein CASRATGPNQPQHF. Drawing the rest from reference TRBV2 and TRBJ1-5, the complete variable domain is EPEVTQTPSHQVTQMGQEVILRCVPISNHLYFYWYRQILGQKVEFLVSFYNNEISEKSEIFDDQFSVERPDGSNFTLKIRSTKLEDSAMYFCASRATGPNQPQHFGDGTRLSIL.

This clone was found a few times. V usage is TRBV6-5 and J usage is TRBJ2-1; 15 positions agree with TRBD2. The CDR3 covers 16 residues. With 2 bases clipped from V and 7 bases from J, the junction kept 3 bases outside the gene matches. The germline V gene encodes CDR1 MNHEY and CDR2 SVGAGI. CDR3 residues: CASSYRTSGRGNEQFF. The CDR3 nucleotides read TGTGCCAGCAGTTACCGGACTAGCGGGAGGGGTAATGAGCAGTTCTTC.

The V and J genes are TRBV7-4 and TRBJ2-7; TRBD1 agrees at 7 bases. Germline lookup yields CDR1 SGHVT and CDR2 SQSDAQ. V gave up 3 bases and J gave up 4 bases; unmatched junction bases: 9. The CDR3 totals 15 residues. The CDR3 nucleotides read TGTGCCAGCAGCTTCACCGGGACAGAAAGTTACGAGCAGTACGTC. Translating it yields CASSFTGTESYEQYV.

This chain connects TRBV7-9 to TRBJ1-1, with a possible D match to TRBD1 (6 bases). From germline, CDR1 is SEHNR and CDR2 FQNEAQ (reference sequence). Trimming removed 6 bases at V and 6 bases at J, with 14 bases between. CDR3 length equals 13 residues. The CDR3 bases are TGTGCCAGCAGGGGATGGGGGACACCTGAAGCTTTCTTT. Translating it yields CASRGWGTPEAFF. Full variable domain (missing parts from reference TRBV7-9 and TRBJ1-1): DTGVSQNPRHKITKRGQNVTFRCDPISEHNRLYWYRQTLGQGPEFLTYFQNEAQLEKSRLLSDRFSAERPKGSFSTLEIQRTEQGDSAMYLCASRGWGTPEAFFGQGTRLTVV.

The gene calls are TRBV24-1 and TRBJ2-1; tentatively, D is TRBD2 (5 bases). Between the trimmed V and J ends, which lost 9 bases and 8 bases, there was a span of 10 bases. The CDR3 runs 11 residues. Germline V gene data show CDR1 as KGHDR and CDR2 as SFDVKD. CDR3 region: CATRDGDEQFF. The CDR3 coding sequence is TGTGCCACCCGGGATGGAGATGAGCAGTTCTTC.

To note about this clone: One end of the junction does not line up with germline, which may come from a read error. The CDR3 sequence is CVSSFDRGNSPLHF. The DNA for the CDR3 is TGTGTCAGCAGTTTTGACAGGGGGAATTCACCCCTCCACTTT. This chain joins TRBV27 and TRBJ1-6; 9 bases fit TRBD1. There are 14 residues in the CDR3. Germline CDR1 MNHEY, CDR2 SMNVEV (reference sequence).

This chain links TRBV18 with TRBJ2-7, with 9 bases matching TRBD2. The CDR3 has 17 residues. The V segment lost 1 base and the J segment 3 bases; nucleotides outside the gene matches: 10. Germline V gene data show CDR1 as KGHSH and CDR2 as LQKENI. The CDR3 spells CASSPRGGSGGVYEQYF. The CDR3 DNA is TGTGCCAGCTCACCACGGGGCGGTAGCGGGGGAGTCTACGAGCAGTACTTC.

This clone was seen a few times. This chain connects TRBV5-6 to TRBJ1-2, with D unresolved. V lost 2 bases, J lost 4 bases, and 12 bases lay in between. The CDR3 extends over 14 amino acids. Looked up from germline, CDR1 is SGHDT and CDR2 is YYEEEE. DNA for the CDR3: TGTGCCAGCAGCTTAGACACAGCGGGCTATGGCTACACCTTC. The encoded protein is CASSLDTAGYGYTF.

The chain carries TRBV9 and TRBJ1-4, with TRBD1 matching 8 bases. Per germline, CDR1 SGDLS and CDR2 YYNGEE. With 2 bases clipped from V and 3 bases from J, the junction kept 6 bases outside the gene matches. The CDR3 totals 16 residues. This CDR3 reads CASSVLQGGANEKLFF. The DNA for the CDR3 is TGTGCCAGCAGCGTCCTACAGGGGGGAGCTAATGAAAAACTGTTTTTT.

The rearrangement links TRBV4-1 to TRBJ2-7, with a tentative D call TRBD1 (6 bases). Deletions cut 1 base from V and 4 bases from J, with 11 bases between. This CDR3 contains 14 residues. Germline CDR1 and CDR2: MGHRA and YSYEKL. In nucleotides, the CDR3 is TGCGCCAGCAGCCAAGGTTTCAGGGGATACGAGCAGTACTTC. Translated, it gives CASSQGFRGYEQYF.

The chain uses TRBV27 and TRBJ1-1, with D maybe TRBD1 (6 bases). The V gene's germline CDR1 is MNHEY and CDR2 SMNVEV (reference sequence). V lost 6 bases, J lost 1 base, and 15 bases lay in between. The CDR3 spans 15 residues. CDR3 nucleotides: TGTGCCAGCAGCCCCCCCCAGGGGACGAACACTGAAGCTTTCTTT. This encodes CASSPPQGTNTEAFF.

The chain joins TRBV9 to TRBJ1-4; 8 bases map to TRBD1. The CDR3 totals 19 residues. CDR1 is SGDLS and CDR2 is YYNGEE in the germline V gene. The V gene end was trimmed by 0 bases and the J gene end by 0 bases; junction bases not matched to a gene: 10. The chain's CDR3 is CASSVEGRGHVATNEKLFF. CDR3 DNA sequence: TGTGCCAGCAGCGTAGAGGGCAGGGGGCACGTTGCAACTAATGAAAAACTGTTTTTT.

This rearrangement joins TRBV20-1 to TRBJ1-4; 7 bases are shared with TRBD1. Germline CDR1 is DFQATT and CDR2 is SNEGSKA (reference sequence). Trimming at V came to 3 bases and at J to 3 bases, leaving 7 bases not matched to a gene. This CDR3 spans 15 amino acids. CDR3 loop: CSASPLRGPNEKLFF. DNA for the CDR3: TGCAGTGCTAGTCCCCTTAGGGGGCCTAATGAAAAACTGTTTTTT.